This entry lists 7 T cell receptor beta chains sequenced from one sample in a study of T cell changes during pregnancy in multiple sclerosis. TCRdb keeps only in-frame clones here, not all; method: immunoSEQ multiplex PCR. Here the sample spans tens of thousands of clones, more than 70% being singletons. The material sequenced was CD4+ T cells from peripheral blood mononuclear cells, taken in the first trimester of pregnancy. These receptors all come from a female donor in good health, enrolled as a control in a pregnancy study.

The rearrangement uses TRBV5-1 and TRBJ2-7; 11 bases are shared with TRBD2. The CDR3 contains 16 residues. Germline lookup yields CDR1 SGHRS and CDR2 YFSETQ. J was trimmed by 4 bases and V by 8 bases; bases with no gene match: 14. The CDR3 region has the DNA TGCGCCAGGAATAACGAAACTAGCGGGAGAGCTTACGAGCAGTACTTC. Its protein is CARNNETSGRAYEQYF.

This chain uses TRBV11-1 with TRBJ2-2, with a possible D match to TRBD2 (5 bases). CDR3 length: 13 amino acids. Germline CDR1 and CDR2: SGHAT and FQDESV (reference sequence). Trimming stripped 4 bases from V and 7 bases from J, with 10 bases between. Here the CDR3 reads CASSSARVGELFF. The CDR3 DNA follows: TGTGCCAGCAGCTCAGCGAGGGTCGGGGAGCTGTTTTTT.

The V and J genes are TRBV13 and TRBJ1-4, with TRBD1 identical over 9 bases. With V trimmed by 4 bases and J by 14 bases, 11 bases remained unmatched. This CDR3 has 14 amino acids. Germline CDR1 reads PRHDT; CDR2 reads FYEKMQ (reference sequence). The CDR3 nucleotides read TGTGCCAGCAGCTCAGGGACAGGGTTAGGTTCGCTGTTTTTT. Its translation is CASSSGTGLGSLFF.

This sequence joins TRBV7-2 and TRBJ2-7; TRBD2 agrees at 11 bases. Trimming at V came to 3 bases and at J to 5 bases, leaving 6 bases not matched to a gene. Germline CDR1 and CDR2: SGHTA and FQGNSA. The CDR3 runs 15 residues. CDR3 region: CASSFPTSGSDEQYF. CDR3 in DNA: TGTGCCAGCAGCTTTCCTACTAGCGGGAGTGACGAGCAGTACTTC.

The chain combines TRBV5-1 with TRBJ2-2; perhaps TRBD2 as D (5 bases). In germline, CDR1 is SGHRS, CDR2 YFSETQ. V was pared by 4 bases and J by 6 bases, with 34 bases between. The CDR3 loop spans 21 amino acids. In nucleotides, the CDR3 is TGCGCCAGCAGCAGCTTTGTTATAGTGATTAGGGTCGGGGTACAAGCCGGGGAGCTGTTTTTT. Translation: CASSSFVIVIRVGVQAGELFF.

The rearrangement joins TRBV15 to TRBJ2-5; tentatively, D is TRBD2 (6 bases). With 4 bases removed from V and 2 bases from J, the gap between germline ends came to 11 bases. This CDR3 region has 14 residues. Germline V gene sequence: CDR1 LNHNV, CDR2 YYDKDF (reference sequence). Written as DNA, the CDR3 is TGTGCCACCAGCAACGGGGGTACGCAAGAGACCCAGTACTTC. Translation gives CATSNGGTQETQYF.

V gene TRBV6-1 combines with J gene TRBJ1-3; 8 nucleotides agree with TRBD1. V trimming: 7 bases; J trimming: 0 bases; junction bases outside the gene matches: 5. This CDR3 comprises 15 residues. Per the germline V gene, CDR1 is MNHNS and CDR2 is SASEGT. The CDR3 loop reads CASTGGTYSGNTIYF. Here the CDR3 DNA reads TGTGCCAGCACAGGGGGCACCTACTCTGGAAACACCATATATTTT.